This T cell receptor (beta chain) was sequenced during a study of CD8 T cells in ankylosing spondylitis. There are 14 residues in the CDR3. Germline trimming cut 2 bases from V and 7 bases from J; bases unmatched to any gene: 5. Germline CDR1 SGHDT, CDR2 YYEEEE. Only a few counts were recorded for this clonotype. TCRdb ran MiXCR on the 5' RACE reads and lists one entry per CDR3 protein. The data contain under 300,000 distinct CDR3 sequences, more than 15% of them seen just once; the ten biggest clones take up more than 25%. This TCR was sampled from a male donor with ankylosing spondylitis or in good health (not recorded which). V gene TRBV5-6 combines with J gene TRBJ2-2; 7 bases agree with TRBD1. The sequencing input was blood, either unsorted or a sorted T cell fraction (not recorded which). CDR3 loop: CASSFGQVGGELFF. In DNA, the CDR3 is TGTGCCAGCAGCTTTGGACAGGTTGGCGGGGAGCTGTTTTTT.